A selection of T cell receptor beta chains follows, all from one sample in a study of T cell repertoires in cytomegalovirus infection. TCRdb re-derived calls from the reads in MiXCR, one entry per CDR3 protein. The table lists approximately 730,000 distinct CDR3 sequences, 33% of them singletons. The antigens these receptors bind are not known. The starting material was cultured PBMCs, obtained from culture after CMV antigen stimulation. Receptor source: a human donor in good health (CMV status not recorded). Some clones in this sample may be carry-over from other donors' samples. Each CDR3 is given with its conserved first and last residue. A D gene is named only where the DNA matches it firmly. Clone size is given for some rows only: seen once, a few or many times, or a class if the clone is expanded.

clone_size j_call v_call d_call cdr3_aa cdr3_nt
NA TRBJ2-7 TRBV7-9 TRBD1 CASSLRGQGTYEQYF TGTGCCAGCAGCTTACGGGGACAGGGGACCTACGAGCAGTACTTC
NA TRBJ2-1 TRBV27 NA CASSLWVTDEQFF TGTGCCAGCAGTTTATGGGTTACCGATGAGCAGTTCTTC
NA TRBJ2-7 TRBV20-1 TRBD2 CSASRTSGGTYEQYF TGCAGTGCTTCGCGGACTAGCGGGGGAACCTACGAGCAGTACTTC
NA TRBJ1-4 TRBV4-3 TRBD1 CASSQTGGYEKLFF TGCGCCAGCAGCCAGACAGGGGGTTATGAAAAACTGTTTTTT
NA TRBJ2-5 TRBV7-6 NA CASSLGPQWETQYF TGTGCCAGCAGCTTAGGACCCCAGTGGGAGACCCAGTACTTC
NA TRBJ2-3 TRBV5-4 NA CASSLEPRTDTQYF TGTGCCAGCAGCCTTGAGCCACGCACAGATACGCAGTATTTT
few TRBJ1-2 TRBV4-1 NA CASSQDRQAWDYGYTF TGCGCCAGCAGCCAAGACCGACAGGCCTGGGACTATGGCTACACCTTC
NA TRBJ2-7 TRBV6-2/TRBV6-3 TRBD2 CASSYPSLAGASYEQYF TGTGCCAGCAGTTACCCATCTCTAGCGGGAGCTTCCTACGAGCAGTACTTC
few TRBJ2-3 TRBV4-1 NA CASSQDYLPKQYF TGCGCCAGCAGCCAAGATTACCTCCCGAAGCAGTATTTT
NA TRBJ1-2 TRBV19 NA CASRVPRDYGYTF TGTGCCAGTAGAGTCCCCCGGGACTATGGCTACACCTTC
NA TRBJ2-7 TRBV5-6 NA CASSLTAAYEQYF TGTGCCAGCAGCTTGACAGCGGCCTACGAGCAGTACTTC
NA TRBJ1-3 TRBV20-1 NA CSAELQGFNTIYF TGCAGTGCCGAGCTTCAGGGGTTTAACACCATATATTTT
NA TRBJ2-1 TRBV19 TRBD2 CASSTLGRDNEQFF TGTGCCAGTAGTACCCTCGGGAGGGATAATGAGCAGTTCTTC
few TRBJ1-6 TRBV6-5 NA CASSYGGQSNSPLHF TGTGCCAGCAGTTACGGTGGACAGAGTAATTCACCCCTCCACTTT
few TRBJ1-1 TRBV7-8 TRBD1 CASSLAPQGVSEAFF TGTGCCAGCAGCTTAGCCCCCCAGGGGGTCTCGGAAGCTTTCTTT
NA TRBJ2-5 TRBV28 NA CASRMATGRPGETQYF TGTGCCAGCCGCATGGCGACAGGCCGCCCTGGAGAGACCCAGTACTTC
NA TRBJ2-1 TRBV7-2 NA CASSFGGPSYNEQFF TGTGCCAGCAGCTTTGGGGGTCCCTCCTACAATGAGCAGTTCTTC
few TRBJ1-1 TRBV6-6 NA CASREGGGSEAFF TGTGCCAGCAGAGAGGGGGGGGGCTCTGAAGCTTTCTTT
many TRBJ2-7 TRBV7-2 TRBD2 CASSLVAGSYEQYF TGTGCCAGCAGCTTAGTAGCGGGCTCCTACGAGCAGTACTTC
many TRBJ2-5 TRBV7-6 NA CASSPSASTEYQETQYF TGTGCCAGCAGCCCATCCGCCTCGACAGAATACCAAGAGACCCAGTACTTC
NA TRBJ2-5 TRBV4-1 NA CASSQEGVGRVWETQYF TGCGCCAGCAGCCAAGAAGGGGTCGGTCGAGTATGGGAGACCCAGTACTTC
many TRBJ1-1 TRBV7-8 NA CASSWGGWEAFF TGTGCCAGCAGCTGGGGGGGGTGGGAAGCTTTCTTT
NA TRBJ2-3 TRBV7-7 TRBD2 CASSLVGLAGVSTDTQYF TGTGCCAGCAGCTTAGTGGGACTAGCGGGAGTCAGCACAGATACGCAGTATTTT
NA TRBJ2-3 TRBV27 NA CASGPFWRSTDTQYF TGTGCCAGCGGACCTTTTTGGCGGAGCACAGATACGCAGTATTTT
NA TRBJ2-7 TRBV7-2 TRBD1 CASSLLQGVYEQYF TGTGCCAGCAGCTTATTACAGGGGGTCTACGAGCAGTACTTC
NA TRBJ2-2 TRBV7-6 TRBD2 CASSRRTSGGAELFF TGTGCCAGCAGCCGAAGGACTAGCGGGGGGGCGGAGCTGTTTTTT
few TRBJ2-1 TRBV28 NA CASSPPSQGSYNEQFF TGTGCCAGCAGTCCCCCTAGTCAAGGCTCCTACAATGAGCAGTTCTTC
NA TRBJ1-1 TRBV6-5 NA CASSYLGPGLDAFF TGTGCCAGCAGTTACCTCGGGCCAGGTTTAGATGCTTTCTTT
few TRBJ2-7 TRBV7-9 NA CASSEAGRIYEQYF TGTGCCAGCAGCGAGGCGGGCAGGATCTACGAGCAGTACTTC
few TRBJ2-3 TRBV7-2 TRBD1 CASSKRDRGPFTDTQYF TGTGCCAGCAGCAAACGAGACAGGGGGCCCTTCACAGATACGCAGTATTTT
many TRBJ2-7 TRBV7-2 NA CASSPQWSDYEQYF TGTGCCAGCAGCCCCCAATGGAGTGACTACGAGCAGTACTTC
NA TRBJ1-5 TRBV19 NA CASSIILSRTGVQPQHF TGTGCCAGTAGTATCATCCTTTCTCGGACGGGGGTTCAGCCCCAGCATTTT
NA TRBJ1-2 TRBV6-1 TRBD1 CASSRGQGDGYTF TGTGCCAGCAGCAGGGGACAGGGTGACGGCTACACCTTC
many TRBJ2-3 TRBV7-8 TRBD2 CASSTATSGAPYTDTQYF TGTGCCAGCAGCACGGCTACTAGCGGGGCCCCCTACACAGATACGCAGTATTTT
once TRBJ2-2 TRBV15 TRBD1 CATSRDRGAGGTGELFF TGTGCCACCAGCAGAGATCGAGGTGCAGGGGGAACCGGGGAGCTGTTTTTT
few TRBJ1-5 TRBV2 NA CASRRVNQPQHF TGTGCCAGCCGGAGGGTTAATCAGCCCCAGCATTTT
few TRBJ1-1 TRBV6-8 NA CASSPGVSGILWFFSEAFF TGTGCCAGCAGTCCCGGGGTCTCCGGGATCCTATGGTTCTTCTCTGAAGCTTTCTTT
many TRBJ2-3 TRBV7-8 NA CASSSSPRADTQYF TGTGCCAGCAGCTCCTCACCGCGGGCAGATACGCAGTATTTT
few TRBJ2-3 TRBV6-1 NA CASSYVRPGTDTQYF TGTGCCAGCAGTTACGTGAGGCCCGGCACAGATACGCAGTATTTT
NA TRBJ2-7 TRBV5-4 TRBD2 CASSLDGGEVYEQYF TGTGCCAGCAGCTTGGACGGGGGGGAAGTCTACGAGCAGTACTTC
NA TRBJ1-4 TRBV20-1 NA CSAATTDEKLFF TGCAGTGCTGCCACTACCGATGAAAAACTGTTTTTT
NA TRBJ1-1 TRBV30 NA CAWSVSRSGPRRNTEAFF TGTGCCTGGAGTGTATCCCGGTCGGGGCCACGGAGGAACACTGAAGCTTTCTTT
few TRBJ1-1 TRBV7-9 NA CASSPRAGDAFF TGTGCCAGCAGCCCCCGGGCAGGTGATGCTTTCTTT
once TRBJ2-3 TRBV29-1 NA CSVVSQESTDTQYF TGCAGCGTTGTGTCCCAGGAGTCCACAGATACGCAGTATTTT
NA TRBJ1-5 TRBV6-2/TRBV6-3 NA CASSYPDTRRINQPQHF TGTGCCAGCAGTTACCCAGATACAAGAAGGATCAATCAGCCCCAGCATTTT
few TRBJ2-7 TRBV7-2 TRBD1 CASSLQGAGLYEQYF TGTGCCAGCAGCCTTCAGGGGGCAGGCCTCTACGAGCAGTACTTC
NA TRBJ1-1 TRBV20-1 NA CSAFGQTEAFF TGCAGTGCTTTTGGACAGACCGAAGCTTTCTTT
many TRBJ2-5 TRBV7-2 NA CASSFMAQTQYF TGTGCCAGCAGCTTTATGGCGCAGACCCAGTACTTC